This TCR beta chain was found in a study of T cell responses to AZD1222 COVID-19 vaccine. The repertoire was sequenced with immunoSEQ multiplex PCR; TCRdb's copy has only in-frame clones and lacks some. The repertoire holds around 140,000 clones, with about 90% as singletons. The germline CDR1 and CDR2 sequences are SGDLS and YYNGEE. Deletions cut 2 bases from V and 4 bases from J, with 8 bases between. The CDR3 covers 13 residues. The receptor's source is an adult in good health. This sequence joins TRBV9 and TRBJ2-3; D gene unclear. The sample in question was peripheral blood, obtained on day 0 of AZD1222 vaccination. DNA of the CDR3: TGTGCCAGCAGCGTGAGACCGGCAGATACGCAGTATTTT. Its protein product is CASSVRPADTQYF.